The sample holds many counts of the clone carrying this T cell receptor beta chain. Its target is not known. Template-switch 5'RACE cDNA synthesis added a 10-nucleotide unique molecular identifier. TCRdb recomputed calls from the 5' RACE reads with MiXCR, one row per CDR3 protein. This sample has more than 40,000 distinct CDR3 sequences, with just over 3% found just once. Germline assignment: CDR1 SEHNR and CDR2 FQNEAQ (reference sequence). This CDR3 is built from 14 residues. The V and J ends lost 5 bases and 4 bases respectively, with 11 bases between them. This sample was included in a study of neurological immune-mediated disorders. Findings and limits, study-wide: There were no CDR3 amino acid sequences shared by expanded clones across subjects, a result suggesting private repertoires in all groups.

Sequencing was carried out using PBMCs. V is TRBV7-9 and J is TRBJ1-4, with TRBD1 as a possible D gene (5 bases). The sequence was obtained from a woman between 50 and 59 years old with multiple sclerosis. The CDR3 sequence: CASSRDGFNEKLFF. The CDR3 DNA sequence: TGTGCCAGCAGCCGGGACGGTTTTAATGAAAAACTGTTTTTT.